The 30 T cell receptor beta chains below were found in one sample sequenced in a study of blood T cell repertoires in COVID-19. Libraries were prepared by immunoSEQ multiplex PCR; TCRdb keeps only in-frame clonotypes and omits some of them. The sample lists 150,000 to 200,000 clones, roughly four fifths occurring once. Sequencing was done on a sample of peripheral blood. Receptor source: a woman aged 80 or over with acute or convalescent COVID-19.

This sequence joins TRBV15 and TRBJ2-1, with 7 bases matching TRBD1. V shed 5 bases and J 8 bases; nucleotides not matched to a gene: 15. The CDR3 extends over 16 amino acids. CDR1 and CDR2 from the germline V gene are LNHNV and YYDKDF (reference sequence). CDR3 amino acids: CATSPLMGTASYEQFF. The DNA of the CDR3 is TGTGCCACCAGCCCACTAATGGGGACAGCAAGCTATGAGCAGTTCTTC.

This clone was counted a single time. The CDR3 spells CATSRDTQETQYF. The CDR3 bases are TGTGCCACCAGCCGGGACACCCAAGAGACCCAGTACTTC. The rearrangement joins TRBV15 to TRBJ2-5; a weak D match, TRBD1 (6 bases). The CDR3 totals 13 residues. Germline assignment: CDR1 LNHNV and CDR2 YYDKDF (reference sequence). Trimming cost V 5 bases and J 1 base, with 8 bases left between them.

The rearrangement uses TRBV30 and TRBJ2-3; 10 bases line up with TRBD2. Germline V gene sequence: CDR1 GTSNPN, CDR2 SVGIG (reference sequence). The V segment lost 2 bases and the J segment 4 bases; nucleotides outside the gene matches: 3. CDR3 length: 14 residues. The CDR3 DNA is TGTGCCTGGAGTAGCGGGAGGGGTTCAGATACGCAGTATTTT. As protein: CAWSSGRGSDTQYF.

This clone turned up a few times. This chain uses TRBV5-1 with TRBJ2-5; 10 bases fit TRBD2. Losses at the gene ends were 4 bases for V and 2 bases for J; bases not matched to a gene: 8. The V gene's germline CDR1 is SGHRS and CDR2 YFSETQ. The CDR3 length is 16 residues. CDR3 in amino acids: CASSRGAGGPQETQYF. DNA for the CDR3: TGCGCCAGCAGCCGGGGAGCGGGAGGGCCGCAAGAGACCCAGTACTTC.

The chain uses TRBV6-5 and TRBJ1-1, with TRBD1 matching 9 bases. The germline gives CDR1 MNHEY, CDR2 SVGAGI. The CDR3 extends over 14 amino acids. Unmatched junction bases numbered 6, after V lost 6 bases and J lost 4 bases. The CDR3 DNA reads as TGTGCCAGCAGCCGACCGACAGGGGGCACTGAAGCTTTCTTT. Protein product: CASSRPTGGTEAFF.

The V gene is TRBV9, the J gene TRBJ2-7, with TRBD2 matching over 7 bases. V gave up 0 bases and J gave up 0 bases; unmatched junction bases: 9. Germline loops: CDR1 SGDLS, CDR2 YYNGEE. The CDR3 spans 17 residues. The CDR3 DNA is TGTGCCAGCAGCGTAGGGGGGGGGACCCCGAGCTCCTACGAGCAGTACTTC. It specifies CASSVGGGTPSSYEQYF.

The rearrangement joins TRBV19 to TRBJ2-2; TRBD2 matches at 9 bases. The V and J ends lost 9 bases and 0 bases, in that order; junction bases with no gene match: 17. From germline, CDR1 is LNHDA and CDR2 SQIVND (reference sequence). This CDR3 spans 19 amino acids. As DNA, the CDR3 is TGTGCCAGCACTAAGGGGGGGACTAGCTTTTTCGCGAACACCGGGGAGCTGTTTTTT. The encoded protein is CASTKGGTSFFANTGELFF.

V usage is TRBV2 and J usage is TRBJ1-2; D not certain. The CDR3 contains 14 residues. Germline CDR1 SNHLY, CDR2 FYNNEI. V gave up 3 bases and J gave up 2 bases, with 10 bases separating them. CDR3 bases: TGTGCCAGCAGTGAGCGTTCGGGGAACTATGGCTACACCTTC. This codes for CASSERSGNYGYTF.

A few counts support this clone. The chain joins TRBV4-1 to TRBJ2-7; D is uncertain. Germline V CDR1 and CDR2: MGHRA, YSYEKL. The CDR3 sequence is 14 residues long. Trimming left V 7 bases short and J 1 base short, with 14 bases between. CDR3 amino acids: CASKEYDGSYEQYF. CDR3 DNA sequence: TGCGCCAGCAAAGAATACGACGGGTCCTACGAGCAGTACTTC.

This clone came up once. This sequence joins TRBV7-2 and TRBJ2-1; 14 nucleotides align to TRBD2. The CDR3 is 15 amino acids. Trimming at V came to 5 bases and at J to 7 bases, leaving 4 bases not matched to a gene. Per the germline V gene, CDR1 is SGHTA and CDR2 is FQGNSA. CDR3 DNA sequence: TGTGCCAGCAGCCTCGGACTAGCGGGAGGAAATGAGCAGTTCTTC. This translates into CASSLGLAGGNEQFF.

CDR3 sequence reads: CASSERQGANYGYTF. Here the CDR3 DNA reads TGCGCCAGCAGTGAAAGACAGGGGGCGAACTATGGCTACACCTTC. V gene TRBV10-2 combines with J gene TRBJ1-2; 10 nucleotides match TRBD1. The CDR3 sequence is 15 residues long. The ends lost 3 bases at V and 2 bases at J; junction bases unmatched: 3. CDR1 and CDR2 (germline): WSHSY, SAAADI.

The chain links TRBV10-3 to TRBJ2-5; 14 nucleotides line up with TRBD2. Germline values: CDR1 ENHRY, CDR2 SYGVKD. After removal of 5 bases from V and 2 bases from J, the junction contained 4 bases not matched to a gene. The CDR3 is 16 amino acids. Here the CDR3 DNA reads TGTGCCATCAGTCTAGGACTAGCGGGAGGACAAGAGACCCAGTACTTC. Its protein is CAISLGLAGGQETQYF.

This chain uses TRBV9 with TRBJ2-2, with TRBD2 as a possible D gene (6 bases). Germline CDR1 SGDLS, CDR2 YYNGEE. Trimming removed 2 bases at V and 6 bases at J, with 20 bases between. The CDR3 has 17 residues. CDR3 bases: TGTGCCAGCAGCGTCCCCCGCGGGACTTCGACACCCGGGGAGCTGTTTTTT. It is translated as CASSVPRGTSTPGELFF.

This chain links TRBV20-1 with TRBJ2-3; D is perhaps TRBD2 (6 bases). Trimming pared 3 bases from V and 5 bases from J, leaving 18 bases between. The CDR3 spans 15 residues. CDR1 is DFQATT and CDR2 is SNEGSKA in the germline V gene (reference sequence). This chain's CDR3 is CSASGTPTEGDTQYF. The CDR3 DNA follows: TGCAGTGCTAGTGGGACTCCCACGGAGGGAGATACGCAGTATTTT.

CDR3 sequence (DNA): TGTGCCAGCAAAGAGCACGGCTACGAGCAGTACTTC. It specifies CASKEHGYEQYF. The V gene is TRBV7-9, the J gene TRBJ2-7; no definite D call. With 7 bases removed from V and 3 bases from J, the gap between germline ends came to 10 bases. The CDR3 totals 12 residues. The V gene's germline CDR1 is SEHNR and CDR2 FQNEAQ (reference sequence). The whole variable domain, filled in from reference TRBV7-9 and TRBJ2-7, reads DTGVSQNPRHKITKRGQNVTFRCDPISEHNRLYWYRQTLGQGPEFLTYFQNEAQLEKSRLLSDRFSAERPKGSFSTLEIQRTEQGDSAMYLCASKEHGYEQYFGPGTRLTVT.

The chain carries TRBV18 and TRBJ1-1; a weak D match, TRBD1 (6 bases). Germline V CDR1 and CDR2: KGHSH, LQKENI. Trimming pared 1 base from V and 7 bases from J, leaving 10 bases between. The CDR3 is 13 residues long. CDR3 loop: CASSPRGGIEAFF. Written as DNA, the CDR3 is TGTGCCAGCTCACCACGGGGGGGCATTGAAGCTTTCTTT.

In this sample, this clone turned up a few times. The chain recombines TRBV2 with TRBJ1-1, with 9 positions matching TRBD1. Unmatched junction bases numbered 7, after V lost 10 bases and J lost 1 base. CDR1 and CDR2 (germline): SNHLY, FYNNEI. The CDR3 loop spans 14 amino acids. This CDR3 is CATRGQGRNTEAFF. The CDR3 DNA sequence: TGTGCCACAAGGGGACAGGGTAGGAACACTGAAGCTTTCTTT.

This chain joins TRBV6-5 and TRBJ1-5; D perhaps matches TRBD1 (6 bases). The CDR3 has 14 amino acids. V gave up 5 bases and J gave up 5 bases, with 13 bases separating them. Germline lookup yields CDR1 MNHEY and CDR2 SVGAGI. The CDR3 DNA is TGTGCCAGCAGTCAACAGGGAGACGATCAGCCCCAGCATTTT. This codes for CASSQQGDDQPQHF.

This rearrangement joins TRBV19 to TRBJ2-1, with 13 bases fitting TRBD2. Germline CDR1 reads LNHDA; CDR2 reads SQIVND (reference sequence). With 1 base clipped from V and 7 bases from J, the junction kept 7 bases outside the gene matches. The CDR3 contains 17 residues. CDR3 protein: CASSIGRRTSGRNEQFF. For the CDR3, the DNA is TGTGCCAGTAGTATAGGCCGCAGGACTAGCGGGAGAAATGAGCAGTTCTTC.

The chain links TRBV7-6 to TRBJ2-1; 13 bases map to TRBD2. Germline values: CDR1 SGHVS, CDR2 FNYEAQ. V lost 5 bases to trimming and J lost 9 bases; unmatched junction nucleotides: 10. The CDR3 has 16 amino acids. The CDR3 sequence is CASSTPGLAGVGEQFF. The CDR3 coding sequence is TGTGCCAGCAGCACTCCCGGACTAGCGGGAGTAGGTGAGCAGTTCTTC. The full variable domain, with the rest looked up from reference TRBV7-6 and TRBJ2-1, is GAGVSQSPRYKVTKRGQDVALRCDPISGHVSLYWYRQALGQGPEFLTYFNYEAQQDKSGLPNDRFSAERPEGSISTLTIQRTEQRDSAMYRCASSTPGLAGVGEQFFGPGTRLTVL.

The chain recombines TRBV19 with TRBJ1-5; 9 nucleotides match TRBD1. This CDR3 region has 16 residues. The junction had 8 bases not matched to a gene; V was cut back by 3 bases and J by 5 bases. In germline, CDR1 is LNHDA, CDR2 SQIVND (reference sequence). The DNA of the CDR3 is TGTGCCAGTAGTATCCCTCAGACAGGGGGTTATCAGCCCCAGCATTTT. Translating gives CASSIPQTGGYQPQHF. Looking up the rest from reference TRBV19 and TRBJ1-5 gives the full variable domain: DGGITQSPKYLFRKEGQNVTLSCEQNLNHDAMYWYRQDPGQGLRLIYYSQIVNDFQKGDIAEGYSVSREKKESFPLTVTSAQKNPTAFYLCASSIPQTGGYQPQHFGDGTRLSIL.

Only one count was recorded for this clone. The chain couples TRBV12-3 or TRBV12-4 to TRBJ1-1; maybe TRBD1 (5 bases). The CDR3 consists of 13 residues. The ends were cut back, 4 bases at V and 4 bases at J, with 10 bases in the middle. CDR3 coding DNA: TGTGCCAGCAGTTCAGGGTTTGGCACTGAAGCTTTCTTT. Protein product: CASSSGFGTEAFF.

The CDR3 loop reads CASSLEGGSNYGYTF. For the CDR3, the DNA is TGCGCCAGCAGCTTGGAAGGAGGATCTAACTATGGCTACACCTTC. The V gene is TRBV5-1, the J gene TRBJ1-2; D remains ambiguous. With 0 bases removed from V and 0 bases from J, the gap between germline ends came to 9 bases. The CDR3 consists of 15 residues. Germline CDR1 and CDR2: SGHRS and YFSETQ.

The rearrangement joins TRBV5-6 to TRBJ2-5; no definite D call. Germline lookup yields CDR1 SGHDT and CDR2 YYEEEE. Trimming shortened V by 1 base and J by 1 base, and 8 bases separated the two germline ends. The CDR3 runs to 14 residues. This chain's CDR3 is CASSLPRFQETQYF. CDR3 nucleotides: TGTGCCAGCAGCTTGCCCCGTTTCCAAGAGACCCAGTACTTC.

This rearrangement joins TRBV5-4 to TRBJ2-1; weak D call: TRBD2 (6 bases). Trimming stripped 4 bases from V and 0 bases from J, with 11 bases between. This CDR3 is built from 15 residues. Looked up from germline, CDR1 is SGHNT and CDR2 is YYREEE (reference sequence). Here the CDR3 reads CASSQEGDSYNEQFF. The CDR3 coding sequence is TGTGCCAGCAGCCAGGAGGGAGACTCCTACAATGAGCAGTTCTTC.

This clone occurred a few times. CDR3 amino acids: CASSFNSYNEQFF. Here the CDR3 DNA reads TGTGCCAGCAGCTTCAACTCCTACAATGAGCAGTTCTTC. The chain links TRBV7-2 to TRBJ2-1; D is unresolved. From germline, CDR1 is SGHTA and CDR2 FQGNSA. This CDR3 is built from 13 residues. V lost 3 bases and J 0 bases, leaving 3 bases between the germline ends.

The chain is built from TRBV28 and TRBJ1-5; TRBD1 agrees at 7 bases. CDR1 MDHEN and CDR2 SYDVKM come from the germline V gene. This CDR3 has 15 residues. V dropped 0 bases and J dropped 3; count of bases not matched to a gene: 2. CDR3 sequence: CASSLWQGVNQPQHF. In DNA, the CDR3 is TGTGCCAGCAGTTTATGGCAGGGGGTCAATCAGCCCCAGCATTTT.

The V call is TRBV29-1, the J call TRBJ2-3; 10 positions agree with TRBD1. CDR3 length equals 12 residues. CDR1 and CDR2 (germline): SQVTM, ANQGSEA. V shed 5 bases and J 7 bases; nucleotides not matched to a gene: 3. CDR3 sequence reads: CSVRQGANTQYF. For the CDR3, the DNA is TGCAGCGTTCGACAGGGGGCAAATACGCAGTATTTT.

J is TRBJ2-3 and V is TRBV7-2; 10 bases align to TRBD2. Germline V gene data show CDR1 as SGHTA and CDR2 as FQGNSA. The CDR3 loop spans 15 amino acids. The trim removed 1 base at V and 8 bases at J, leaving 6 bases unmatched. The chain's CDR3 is CASSLVGTSAVTQYF. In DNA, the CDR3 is TGTGCCAGCAGCTTAGTGGGGACTAGCGCGGTTACGCAGTATTTT. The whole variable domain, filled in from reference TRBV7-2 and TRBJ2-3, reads GAGVSQSPSNKVTEKGKDVELRCDPISGHTALYWYRQSLGQGLEFLIYFQGNSAPDKSGLPSDRFSAERTGGSVSTLTIQRTQQEDSAVYLCASSLVGTSAVTQYFGPGTRLTVL.

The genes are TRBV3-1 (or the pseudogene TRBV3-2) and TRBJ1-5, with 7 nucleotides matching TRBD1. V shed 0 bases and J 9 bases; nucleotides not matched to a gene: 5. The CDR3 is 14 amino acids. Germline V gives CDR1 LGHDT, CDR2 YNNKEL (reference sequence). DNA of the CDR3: TGTGCCAGCAGCCAAGACCCAGGGGGGCGGCCCCAGCATTTT. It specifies CASSQDPGGRPQHF.